This T cell receptor beta chain was observed in a study of blood T cell repertoires in COVID-19. The germline gives CDR1 SGDLS, CDR2 YYNGEE. V was trimmed by 3 bases and J by 7 bases, leaving 10 bases between them. This CDR3 region has 13 residues. TCRdb's copy holds only in-frame clones and misses some; the assay was immunoSEQ multiplex PCR. The sample contains approximately 300,000 clones, roughly nine tenths of which appear only once. This sequence joins TRBV9 and TRBJ2-2; D is unresolved. The clonotype comes from a woman in her thirties who had recovered from COVID-19. Sequencing was carried out using PBMCs or T cells enriched from blood (not recorded which). CDR3 amino acids: CASSALLFGELFF. CDR3 bases: TGTGCCAGCAGCGCACTTCTGTTCGGGGAGCTGTTTTTT.